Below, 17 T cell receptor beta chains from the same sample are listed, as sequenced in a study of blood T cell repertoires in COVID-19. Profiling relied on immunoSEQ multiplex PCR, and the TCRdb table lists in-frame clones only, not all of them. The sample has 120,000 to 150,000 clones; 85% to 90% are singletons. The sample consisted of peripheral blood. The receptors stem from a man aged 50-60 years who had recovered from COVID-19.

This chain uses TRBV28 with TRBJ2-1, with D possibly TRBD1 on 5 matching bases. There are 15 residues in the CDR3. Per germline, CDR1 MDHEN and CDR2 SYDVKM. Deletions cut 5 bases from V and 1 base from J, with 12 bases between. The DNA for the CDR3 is TGTGCCAGCAGTCCTCGGACACCGTCCTACAATGAGCAGTTCTTC. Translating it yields CASSPRTPSYNEQFF. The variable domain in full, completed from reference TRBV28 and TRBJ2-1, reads DVKVTQSSRYLVKRTGEKVFLECVQDMDHENMFWYRQDPGLGLRLIYFSYDVKMKEKGDIPEGYSVSREKKERFSLILESASTNQTSMYLCASSPRTPSYNEQFFGPGTRLTVL.

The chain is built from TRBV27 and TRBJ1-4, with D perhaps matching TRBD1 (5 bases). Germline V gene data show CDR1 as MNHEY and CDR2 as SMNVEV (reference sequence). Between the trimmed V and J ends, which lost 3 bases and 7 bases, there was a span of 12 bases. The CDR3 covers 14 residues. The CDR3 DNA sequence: TGTGCCAGCAGTTTCCAGGGATATCGTGAAAAACTGTTTTTT. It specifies CASSFQGYREKLFF.

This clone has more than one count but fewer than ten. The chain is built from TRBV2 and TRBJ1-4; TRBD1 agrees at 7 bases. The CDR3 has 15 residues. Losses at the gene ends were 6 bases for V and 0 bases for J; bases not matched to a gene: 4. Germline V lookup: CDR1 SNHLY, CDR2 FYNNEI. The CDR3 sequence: CASRDRIATNEKLFF. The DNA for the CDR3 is TGTGCCAGCAGGGACAGGATAGCAACTAATGAAAAACTGTTTTTT. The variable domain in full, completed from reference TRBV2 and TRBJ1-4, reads EPEVTQTPSHQVTQMGQEVILRCVPISNHLYFYWYRQILGQKVEFLVSFYNNEISEKSEIFDDQFSVERPDGSNFTLKIRSTKLEDSAMYFCASRDRIATNEKLFFGSGTQLSVL.

CDR3 residues: CASSRGLASTDTQYF. The CDR3 coding sequence is TGCGCCAGCAGCCGGGGACTAGCTAGCACAGATACGCAGTATTTT. The rearrangement uses TRBV4-3 and TRBJ2-3, with TRBD2 identical over 9 bases. This CDR3 is built from 15 residues. The germline CDR1 and CDR2 sequences are LGHNA and YSLEER. The ends lost 4 bases at V and 0 bases at J; junction bases unmatched: 2.

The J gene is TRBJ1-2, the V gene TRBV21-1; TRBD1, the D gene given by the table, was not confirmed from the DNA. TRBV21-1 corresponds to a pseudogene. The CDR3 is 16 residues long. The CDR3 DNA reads TGTGCCAGCAGCCTACCGGGACAGACCTTAACCTATGGCTACACCTTC. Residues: CASSLPGQTLTYGYTF.

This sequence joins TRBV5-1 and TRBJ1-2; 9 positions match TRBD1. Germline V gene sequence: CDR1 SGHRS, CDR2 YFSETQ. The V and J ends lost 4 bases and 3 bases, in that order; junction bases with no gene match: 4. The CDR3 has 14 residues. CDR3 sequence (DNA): TGCGCCAGCAGCGTGGGACAGGGCGACTATGGCTACACCTTC. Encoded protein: CASSVGQGDYGYTF.

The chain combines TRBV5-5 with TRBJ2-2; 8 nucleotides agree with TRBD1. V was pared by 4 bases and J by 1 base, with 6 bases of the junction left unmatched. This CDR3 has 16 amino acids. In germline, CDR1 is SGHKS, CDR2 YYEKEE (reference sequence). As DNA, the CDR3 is TGTGCCAGCAGCGCCAGGACAGGGAAGAACACCGGGGAGCTGTTTTTT. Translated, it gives CASSARTGKNTGELFF.

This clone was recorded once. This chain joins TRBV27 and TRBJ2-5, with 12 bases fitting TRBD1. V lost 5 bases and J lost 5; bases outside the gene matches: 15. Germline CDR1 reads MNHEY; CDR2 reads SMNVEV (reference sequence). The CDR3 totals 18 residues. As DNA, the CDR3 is TGTGCCAGCAGTGCCGCCGGGACAGGGGGCAAATCTTTCGAGACCCAGTACTTC. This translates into CASSAAGTGGKSFETQYF.

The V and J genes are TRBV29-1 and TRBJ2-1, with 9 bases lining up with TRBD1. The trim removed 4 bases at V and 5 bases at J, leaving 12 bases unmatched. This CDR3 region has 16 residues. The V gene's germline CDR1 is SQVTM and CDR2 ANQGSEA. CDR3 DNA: TGCAGCGTTGCCGGGACTTCGGACAGGGGAAACAATGAGCAGTTCTTC. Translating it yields CSVAGTSDRGNNEQFF.

CDR3 in DNA: TGTGCCAGCAGCGGGCAGACCAATCAGCCCCAGCATTTT. Translating it yields CASSGQTNQPQHF. The J gene is TRBJ1-5, the V gene TRBV11-3, with no clear D. CDR1 is SGHNT and CDR2 is YENEEA in the germline V gene. Trimming shortened V by 5 bases and J by 3 bases, and 8 bases separated the two germline ends. The CDR3 is made up of 13 amino acids.

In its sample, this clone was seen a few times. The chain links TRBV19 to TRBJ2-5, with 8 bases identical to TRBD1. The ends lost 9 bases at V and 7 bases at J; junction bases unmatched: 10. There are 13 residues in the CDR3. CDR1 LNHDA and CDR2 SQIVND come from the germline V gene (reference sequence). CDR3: CASSGGDGWTQYF. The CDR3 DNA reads TGTGCCAGCTCAGGGGGCGACGGCTGGACCCAGTACTTC. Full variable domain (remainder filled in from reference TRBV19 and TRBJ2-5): DGGITQSPKYLFRKEGQNVTLSCEQNLNHDAMYWYRQDPGQGLRLIYYSQIVNDFQKGDIAEGYSVSREKKESFPLTVTSAQKNPTAFYLCASSGGDGWTQYFGPGTRLLVL.

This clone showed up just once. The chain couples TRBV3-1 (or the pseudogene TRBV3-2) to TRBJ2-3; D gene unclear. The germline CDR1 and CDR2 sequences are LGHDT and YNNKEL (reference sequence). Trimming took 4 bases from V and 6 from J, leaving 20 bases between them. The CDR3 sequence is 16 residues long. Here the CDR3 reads CASSPGTVYKADTQYF. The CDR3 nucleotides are TGTGCCAGCAGCCCCGGTACAGTCTATAAGGCGGATACGCAGTATTTT.

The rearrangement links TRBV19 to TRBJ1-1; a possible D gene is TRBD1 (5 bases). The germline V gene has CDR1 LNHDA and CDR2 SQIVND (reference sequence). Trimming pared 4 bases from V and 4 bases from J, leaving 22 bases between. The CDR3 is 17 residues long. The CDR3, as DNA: TGTGCCAGTAGTACCCGTTACAGGCTCCCCGGAGTCACTGAAGCTTTCTTT. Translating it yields CASSTRYRLPGVTEAFF.

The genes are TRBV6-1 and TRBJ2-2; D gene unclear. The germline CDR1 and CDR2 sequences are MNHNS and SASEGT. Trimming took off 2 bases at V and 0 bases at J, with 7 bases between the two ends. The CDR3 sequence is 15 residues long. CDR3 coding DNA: TGTGCCAGCAGTGAATCTTCTCCGAACACCGGGGAGCTGTTTTTT. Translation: CASSESSPNTGELFF.

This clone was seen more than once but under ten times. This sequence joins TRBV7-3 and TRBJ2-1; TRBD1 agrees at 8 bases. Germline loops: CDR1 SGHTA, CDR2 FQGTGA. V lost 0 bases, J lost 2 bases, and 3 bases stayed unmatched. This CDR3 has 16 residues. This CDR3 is CASSLTDRATYNEQFF. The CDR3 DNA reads TGTGCCAGCAGCTTAACGGACAGGGCGACCTACAATGAGCAGTTCTTC.

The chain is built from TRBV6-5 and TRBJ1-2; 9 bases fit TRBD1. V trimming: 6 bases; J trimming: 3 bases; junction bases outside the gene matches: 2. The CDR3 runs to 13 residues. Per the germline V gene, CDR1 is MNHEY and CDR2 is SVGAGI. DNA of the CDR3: TGTGCCAGCAGCCGGGACAGGGACTATGGCTACACCTTC. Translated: CASSRDRDYGYTF.

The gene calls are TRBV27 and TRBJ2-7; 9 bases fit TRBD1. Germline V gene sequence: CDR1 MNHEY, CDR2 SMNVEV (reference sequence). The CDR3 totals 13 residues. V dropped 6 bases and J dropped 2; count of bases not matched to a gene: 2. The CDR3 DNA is TGTGCCAGCAGACAGGGGGCCACCTACGAGCAGTACTTC. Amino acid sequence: CASRQGATYEQYF.